These 7 T cell receptor beta chains came from one sample sequenced in a study of tumor-infiltrating lymphocytes in primary liver carcinoma (dated by TCRdb to 2016 to 2017). The listed sequencing device is Illumina HiSeq 2500. Using a constant-region primer and ProtoScript II reverse transcriptase, TCRbeta-specific cDNA was reverse-transcribed from about 540 ng total RNA. Construction of the TCRbeta libraries relied on three nested rounds of multiplex PCR, following a slightly modified ARM-PCR procedure. The first two PCR rounds used multiplex TRBV1-TRBV30 forward primers with a Cbeta reverse primer, each for approximately 11 cycles. TCRdb took the public reads, trimmed them with fastp at Q25, ran MiXCR for clone calling and kept in-frame beta chains. For every CDR3 protein sequence, its rows merge into one entry that carries the most common genes and DNA. Within this sample are around 100,000 distinct CDR3 sequences, with around two thirds of them counted one time only. The ten largest make up around 12% of the sample.

Without any cell sorting, total RNA and DNA were extracted together from around 20-30 mg of bulk tissue using the AllPrep DNA/RNA mini kit. Sequenced material: liver tumor tissue from sampling region 2. The cell subset or site label, as the study defines it: tumor region T2, inferior pole. The receptors were sampled from an older woman with primary liver carcinoma and hepatitis B virus infection.

This clonotype appeared a few times. The junction does not match germline at one end; this may be a read error. This rearrangement joins TRBV29-1 to TRBJ2-5, with a tentative D call TRBD2 (6 bases). Germline assignment: CDR1 SQVTM and CDR2 ANQGSEA. The CDR3 length is 12 residues. CDR3 nucleotide sequence: TGTAGCGCGATTAGCGGACAAGAGACCCAGTACTTC. Translating it yields CSAISGQETQYF.

This clonotype came up many times. The rearrangement joins TRBV29-1 to TRBJ2-3; D is undetermined. V was clipped by 3 bases and J by 0 bases, with 10 bases between them. The CDR3 length is 14 residues. CDR1 is SQVTM and CDR2 is ANQGSEA in the germline V gene. Written as DNA, the CDR3 is TGCAGCGTTGAGGGCAGCTTCAGCACAGATACGCAGTATTTT. This sequence encodes CSVEGSFSTDTQYF.

The chain is built from TRBV4-1 and TRBJ1-5, with D perhaps TRBD1 (6 bases). The germline gives CDR1 MGHRA, CDR2 YSYEKL. V was clipped by 1 base and J by 6 bases, with 16 bases between them. The CDR3 is made up of 16 amino acids. CDR3 in DNA: TGCGCCAGCAGCCAAGCCCAGACAGGCTTGTGTCAGCCCCAGCATTTT. It specifies CASSQAQTGLCQPQHF.

The chain joins TRBV28 to TRBJ1-1; D gene ambiguous. CDR1 and CDR2 from the germline V gene are MDHEN and SYDVKM. Trimming shortened V by 2 bases and J by 1 base, and 14 bases separated the two germline ends. The CDR3 loop spans 16 amino acids. As DNA, the CDR3 is TGTGCCAGCAGTTTACGGTCAGGTATGCCGAACACTGAAGCTTTCTTT. Its protein product is CASSLRSGMPNTEAFF.

Regarding this clonotype: A junction end diverges from the germline sequence, so it may reflect a read error. The chain links TRBV6-1 to TRBJ1-1; a possible D gene is TRBD1 (6 bases). The CDR3 totals 13 residues. Germline V gene lookup returns CDR1 MNHNS and CDR2 SASEGT. CDR3 DNA: TGTCCCAGCTCTAAGGGGGACCTGGGTGAAGCTTTCTTT. This codes for CPSSKGDLGEAFF.

For this clonotype: One junction end does not reproduce the germline sequence, and a read error may be involved. The chain recombines TRBV11-2 with TRBJ2-2; tentative D call: TRBD2 (5 bases). The CDR3 sequence is 15 residues long. Germline-derived CDR1 and CDR2 are SGHAT and FQNNGV. The CDR3 protein is CDSSPPQGPTGELFF. The CDR3 nucleotides read TGTGATAGCAGCCCTCCGCAAGGACCGACCGGGGAACTGTTTTTT.

As for this clonotype: A read error is likely, as this CDR3 ends without the conserved phenylalanine or tryptophan. The chain combines TRBV29-1 with TRBJ2-1; D is unclear. With 3 bases removed from V and 0 bases from J, the gap between germline ends came to 12 bases. Germline loops: CDR1 SQVTM, CDR2 ANQGSEA. The CDR3 consists of 15 residues. CDR3 sequence reads: CSVESNQDSYNEQFL. As DNA, the CDR3 is TGCAGCGTTGAGTCCAACCAGGACTCCTACAATGAGCAGTTCCTC.